Below, 25 T cell receptor beta chains from the same sample are listed, as sequenced in a study of cytomegalovirus exposure and HLA in healthy donors (dated by TCRdb to the late 2010s). Libraries were prepared through the immunoSEQ multiplex PCR assay. The multiplex PCR relied on a mix of 60 forward primers for TCR Vbeta segments and 13 reverse primers for TCR Jbeta segments. TCRdb took over this immuneACCESS table, retaining in-frame rearrangements with V and J assigned. Such tables are incomplete; in checked studies, under half of the missing clones stem from an unresolved V gene, and the remainder is unexplained. Recorded for this sample are 150,000 to 190,000 clones; about 88% of them occurred a single time. Less than 2.5% of the sample rests with the top ten. The sequencing sample was made of PBMCs. Source of these receptors: a young woman in good health and CMV-seronegative.

Worth noting for this clone: The junction departs from germline at one end; a sequencing error may be responsible. The chain combines TRBV7-2 with TRBJ2-2; 7 bases are shared with TRBD2. The CDR3 runs 15 residues. Germline loops: CDR1 SGHTA, CDR2 FQGNSA. CDR3 nucleotide sequence: TGTGCCAGCAGCTTAGGGACTAGAGACACCGTGGAGCTGTTTTTT. It translates to CASSLGTRDTVELFF.

CDR3 sequence: CASSLAVSSTDTQYF. As DNA, the CDR3 is TGTGCCAGCAGCTTGGCAGTATCTAGCACAGATACGCAGTATTTT. The chain employs TRBV5-5 and TRBJ2-3; D ambiguous. The CDR3 has 15 residues. Germline V gives CDR1 SGHKS, CDR2 YYEKEE (reference sequence). With 0 bases removed from V and 0 bases from J, the gap between germline ends came to 8 bases.

Written as DNA, the CDR3 is TGTGCCAGCTCACCACCGATCGGGACTAGCCCATATACGCAGTATTTT. Its protein is CASSPPIGTSPYTQYF. This rearrangement joins TRBV18 to TRBJ2-3, with 9 bases lining up with TRBD2. The germline V gene encodes CDR1 KGHSH and CDR2 LQKENI. V was clipped by 0 bases and J by 7 bases; unmatched bases: 8. This CDR3 region has 16 residues. Combining the CDR3 with reference TRBV18 and TRBJ2-3 gives the whole variable domain NAGVMQNPRHLVRRRGQEARLRCSPMKGHSHVYWYRQLPEEGLKFMVYLQKENIIDESGMPKERFSAEFPKEGPSILRIQQVVRGDSAAYFCASSPPIGTSPYTQYFGPGTRLTVL.

The gene calls are TRBV27 and TRBJ2-1; perhaps TRBD2 as D (5 bases). Trimming took 6 bases from V and 3 from J, leaving 9 bases between them. The germline V gene has CDR1 MNHEY and CDR2 SMNVEV (reference sequence). The CDR3 has 13 residues. As DNA, the CDR3 is TGTGCCAGCAGGTTACGGGGCTACAATGAGCAGTTCTTC. It encodes CASRLRGYNEQFF.

The chain is built from TRBV10-3 and TRBJ2-5; D gene uncertain. The DNA end lines up better with TRBJ2-7; the J call may be wrong. The CDR3 is made up of 13 amino acids. The germline gives CDR1 ENHRY, CDR2 SYGVKD. The chain's CDR3 is CAISEGHAYEQYF. CDR3 in DNA: TGTGCCATCAGTGAGGGGCATGCCTACGAGCAGTACTTC.

The chain is built from TRBV11-2 and TRBJ2-3; D may be TRBD2 (6 bases). This CDR3 has 16 amino acids. Germline-derived CDR1 and CDR2 are SGHAT and FQNNGV. Between the trimmed V and J ends, which lost 1 base and 0 bases, there was a span of 11 bases. In DNA, the CDR3 is TGTGCCAGCAGCTTAGCAGGCGGGAAGAGCACAGATACGCAGTATTTT. It specifies CASSLAGGKSTDTQYF.

The chain couples TRBV13 to TRBJ2-1, with D perhaps matching TRBD1 (6 bases). This CDR3 spans 15 amino acids. The V gene's germline CDR1 is PRHDT and CDR2 FYEKMQ (reference sequence). The V gene lost 8 bases and the J gene lost 5 bases, with 19 bases spanning the gap. The CDR3 bases are TGTGCCAGCGACAACCATCAGGACAGAAACAATGAGCAGTTCTTC. This gives the protein CASDNHQDRNNEQFF.

This chain connects TRBV7-3 to TRBJ1-2; D gene ambiguous. The CDR3 sequence is 13 residues long. Germline assignment: CDR1 SGHTA and CDR2 FQGTGA. With 5 bases removed from V and 6 bases from J, the gap between germline ends came to 13 bases. The CDR3 DNA reads as TGTGCCAGCAGCCCCGCCCCAACAGATGGCTACACCTTC. This gives the protein CASSPAPTDGYTF.

The chain couples TRBV4-3 to TRBJ2-1; D gene unclear. CDR3 length equals 15 residues. Germline V gene lookup returns CDR1 LGHNA and CDR2 YSLEER. Deletions cut 5 bases from V and 6 bases from J, with 17 bases between. CDR3 sequence: CASSGAWSRSNEQFF. Written as DNA, the CDR3 is TGCGCCAGCAGCGGAGCGTGGAGTCGGTCCAATGAGCAGTTCTTC.

V gene TRBV27 combines with J gene TRBJ2-1; 7 bases fit TRBD1. Germline CDR1 MNHEY, CDR2 SMNVEV (reference sequence). The V gene end was trimmed by 3 bases and the J gene end by 9 bases; junction bases not matched to a gene: 17. This CDR3 spans 17 amino acids. The CDR3 reads CASSFSGTVYPTGEQFF. In DNA, the CDR3 is TGTGCCAGCAGTTTTTCCGGGACAGTGTATCCTACAGGTGAGCAGTTCTTC.

The chain links TRBV5-1 to TRBJ2-2; 15 bases are shared with TRBD2. Trimming at V came to 4 bases and at J to 7 bases, leaving 11 bases not matched to a gene. The CDR3 is 18 residues long. The V gene's germline CDR1 is SGHRS and CDR2 YFSETQ. CDR3 loop: CASSPRTSGGARRGELFF. CDR3 nucleotides: TGCGCCAGCAGCCCTCGGACTAGCGGGGGGGCTCGTCGCGGGGAGCTGTTTTTT.

This clone appeared a few times. Here the CDR3 DNA reads TGTGCCAGCAGTTTCGACCATGGGACAGCCTACGAGCAGTACTTC. Residues: CASSFDHGTAYEQYF. This chain uses TRBV28 with TRBJ2-7; the match to TRBD1 covers 7 bases. CDR3 size: 15 residues. The trim removed 3 bases at V and 2 bases at J, leaving 7 bases unmatched. Germline CDR1 is MDHEN and CDR2 is SYDVKM.

This clone was found a few times. This chain links TRBV27 with TRBJ2-5; 11 bases map to TRBD2. CDR1 MNHEY and CDR2 SMNVEV come from the germline V gene (reference sequence). With V trimmed by 6 bases and J by 2 bases, 5 bases remained unmatched. This CDR3 comprises 15 residues. CDR3 DNA: TGTGCCAGCAGGGAGGGACTAGCGGAACAAGAGACCCAGTACTTC. This gives the protein CASREGLAEQETQYF.

The table lists this clone with many counts. The chain couples TRBV7-2 to TRBJ2-1; a possible D gene is TRBD2 (6 bases). V was shortened by 5 bases and J by 4 bases, with 18 bases between the two germline ends. The CDR3 covers 16 residues. Germline V gene data show CDR1 as SGHTA and CDR2 as FQGNSA. The chain's CDR3 is CASSQTRLVVYNEQFF. The CDR3 DNA reads as TGTGCCAGCAGCCAGACCCGACTAGTCGTATACAATGAGCAGTTCTTC. The complete variable domain, with remaining parts taken from reference TRBV7-2 and TRBJ2-1, reads GAGVSQSPSNKVTEKGKDVELRCDPISGHTALYWYRQSLGQGLEFLIYFQGNSAPDKSGLPSDRFSAERTGGSVSTLTIQRTQQEDSAVYLCASSQTRLVVYNEQFFGPGTRLTVL.

The chain combines TRBV5-1 with TRBJ2-2; 12 bases map to TRBD2. The CDR3 contains 17 residues. With V trimmed by 4 bases and J by 4 bases, 8 bases remained unmatched. Germline assignment: CDR1 SGHRS and CDR2 YFSETQ. CDR3 loop: CASSGQPGLAGTGELFF. Written as DNA, the CDR3 is TGCGCCAGCAGCGGACAGCCGGGACTAGCGGGCACCGGGGAGCTGTTTTTT. Full variable domain (remainder filled in from reference TRBV5-1 and TRBJ2-2): KAGVTQTPRYLIKTRGQQVTLSCSPISGHRSVSWYQQTPGQGLQFLFEYFSETQRNKGNFPGRFSGRQFSNSRSEMNVSTLELGDSALYLCASSGQPGLAGTGELFFGEGSRLTVL.

The V gene is TRBV9, the J gene TRBJ1-4; tentative D call: TRBD1 (5 bases). V shed 4 bases and J shed 8 bases, with 18 bases lying between them. Germline CDR1 SGDLS, CDR2 YYNGEE. The CDR3 contains 15 residues. The DNA of the CDR3 is TGTGCCAGCAGCCCCCGGGGGAGGGTAGGGGAAAAACTGTTTTTT. This sequence encodes CASSPRGRVGEKLFF. Full variable domain (outside the CDR3, taken from reference TRBV9 and TRBJ1-4): DSGVTQTPKHLITATGQRVTLRCSPRSGDLSVYWYQQSLDQGLQFLIQYYNGEERAKGNILERFSAQQFPDLHSELNLSSLELGDSALYFCASSPRGRVGEKLFFGSGTQLSVL.

The rearrangement joins TRBV14 to TRBJ1-6, with TRBD1 matching 9 bases. V lost 4 bases, J lost 10 bases, and 5 bases stayed unmatched. Germline V lookup: CDR1 SGHDN, CDR2 FVKESK. The CDR3 runs to 14 residues. The CDR3 bases are TGTGCCAGCAGCCCACAGGACAGGGGATCACCCCTCCACTTT. This translates into CASSPQDRGSPLHF. Full variable domain (missing parts from reference TRBV14 and TRBJ1-6): EAGVTQFPSHSVIEKGQTVTLRCDPISGHDNLYWYRRVMGKEIKFLLHFVKESKQDESGMPNNRFLAERTGGTYSTLKVQPAELEDSGVYFCASSPQDRGSPLHFGNGTRLTVT.

The rearrangement joins TRBV20-1 to TRBJ2-1; no definite D call. The CDR3 is made up of 11 amino acids. Germline V gene lookup returns CDR1 DFQATT and CDR2 SNEGSKA (reference sequence). The V gene lost 6 bases and the J gene lost 5 bases, with 8 bases spanning the gap. CDR3 sequence: CSAEVHNEQFF. CDR3 coding DNA: TGCAGTGCAGAGGTACACAATGAGCAGTTCTTC.

The chain carries TRBV29-1 and TRBJ1-5; TRBD1 matches at 7 bases. Germline CDR1 is SQVTM and CDR2 is ANQGSEA. The CDR3 covers 13 residues. The V and J ends lost 6 bases and 0 bases, in that order; junction bases with no gene match: 2. The CDR3 spells CSVAGGSNQPQHF. The CDR3 DNA reads TGCAGCGTCGCAGGGGGTAGCAATCAGCCCCAGCATTTT.

The J gene is TRBJ2-1, the V gene TRBV28; 13 bases align to TRBD2. Germline CDR1 is MDHEN and CDR2 is SYDVKM. V lost 3 bases to trimming and J lost 5 bases; unmatched junction nucleotides: 1. The CDR3 consists of 15 residues. As DNA, the CDR3 is TGTGCCAGCAGTTTGGGACTAGCGGGGAACAATGAGCAGTTCTTC. Translation gives CASSLGLAGNNEQFF.

The J gene is TRBJ2-5, the V gene TRBV30; TRBD2 agrees at 10 bases. The germline V gene encodes CDR1 GTSNPN and CDR2 SVGIG (reference sequence). J was trimmed by 4 bases and V by 8 bases; bases with no gene match: 10. This CDR3 has 14 amino acids. The CDR3 protein is CARARLAGVETQYF. The CDR3, as DNA: TGTGCCCGAGCGAGGCTAGCGGGGGTAGAGACCCAGTACTTC.

V is TRBV30 and J is TRBJ1-2; 7 bases map to TRBD1. With V trimmed by 4 bases and J by 6 bases, 8 bases remained unmatched. Germline values: CDR1 GTSNPN, CDR2 SVGIG (reference sequence). This CDR3 is 13 amino acids long. CDR3 nucleotide sequence: TGTGCCTGGACAGGGGGGCCCGGACATGGCTACACCTTC. It encodes CAWTGGPGHGYTF.

The chain recombines TRBV18 with TRBJ1-1; D is uncertain. Looked up from germline, CDR1 is KGHSH and CDR2 is LQKENI. V was trimmed by 2 bases and J by 0 bases, leaving 10 bases between them. The CDR3 has 15 amino acids. CDR3 DNA: TGTGCCAGCTCACCAAAGGCAGGCCTGAACACTGAAGCTTTCTTT. Residues: CASSPKAGLNTEAFF.

This chain connects TRBV11-3 to TRBJ2-3; D remains unclear. Trimming stripped 5 bases from V and 1 base from J, with 7 bases between. The CDR3 contains 13 residues. CDR1 is SGHNT and CDR2 is YENEEA in the germline V gene. The CDR3 DNA reads TGTGCCAGCAGCCCCCGGGGCACAGATACGCAGTATTTT. Protein: CASSPRGTDTQYF.

As for this clone: The same CDR3 also results from other DNA sequences found in this sample. The chain uses TRBV7-9 and TRBJ1-5; D remains ambiguous. CDR1 is SEHNR and CDR2 is FQNEAQ in the germline V gene (reference sequence). The CDR3 loop spans 13 amino acids. V was trimmed by 5 bases and J by 4 bases, leaving 9 bases between them. The CDR3 DNA reads TGTGCCAGCAGCCCTCAGTCGAATCAGCCCCAGCATTTT. Protein: CASSPQSNQPQHF.